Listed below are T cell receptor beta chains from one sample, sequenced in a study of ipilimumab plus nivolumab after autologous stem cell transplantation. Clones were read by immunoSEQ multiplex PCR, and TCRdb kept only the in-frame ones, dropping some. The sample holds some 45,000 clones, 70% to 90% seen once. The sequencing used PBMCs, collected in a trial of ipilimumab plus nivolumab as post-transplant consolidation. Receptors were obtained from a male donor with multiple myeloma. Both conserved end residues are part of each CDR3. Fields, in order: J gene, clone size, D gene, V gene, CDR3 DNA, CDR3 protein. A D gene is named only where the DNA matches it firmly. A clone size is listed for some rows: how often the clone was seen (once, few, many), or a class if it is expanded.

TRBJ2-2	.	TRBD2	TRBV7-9	TGTGCCAGCAGCCTGAGCGGGGCACACCGGGAGCTGTTTTTT	CASSLSGAHRELFF
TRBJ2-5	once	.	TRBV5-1	TGCGCCAGCAGCTGGGAGGGACAAGCAGAGACCCAGTACTTC	CASSWEGQAETQYF
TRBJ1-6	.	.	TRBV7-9	TGTGCCAGCAGCTTAGGGGATTCACCCCTCCACTTT	CASSLGDSPLHF
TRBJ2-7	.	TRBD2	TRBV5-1	TGCGCCAGCAGCTTACTAGCGGGGGGAGATGGCGAGCAGTACTTC	CASSLLAGGDGEQYF
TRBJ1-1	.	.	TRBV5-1	TGCGCCAGCAGGTATGACACCCCATCCCAAGCTTTCTTT	CASRYDTPSQAFF
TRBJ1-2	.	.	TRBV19	TGTGCCAGTAGGGCGACAGGAACAGTGCGGGGCTACACCTTC	CASRATGTVRGYTF
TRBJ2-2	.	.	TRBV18	TGTGCCAGCTCACCACTGGAAACAAACACCGGGGAGCTGTTTTTT	CASSPLETNTGELFF
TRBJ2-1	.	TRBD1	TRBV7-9	TGTGCCAGCAGCTTACGGCAGGGGGCTAGCTCCTACAATGAGCAGTTCTTC	CASSLRQGASSYNEQFF
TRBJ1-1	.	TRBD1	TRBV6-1	TGTGCCAGCAGTGAATGGGGGACAGGGGGAATGAACACTGAAGCTTTCTTT	CASSEWGTGGMNTEAFF
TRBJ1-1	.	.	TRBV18	TGTGCCAGCTCACCTTTGAACACTGAAGCTTTCTTT	CASSPLNTEAFF
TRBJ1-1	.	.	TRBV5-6	TGTGCCAGCAGCTCCCCCCCTGCTGAAGCTTTCTTT	CASSSPPAEAFF
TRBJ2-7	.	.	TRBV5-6	TGTGCCAGCAGCCAGGGTATGTCCCCCTCCTACGAGCAGTACTTC	CASSQGMSPSYEQYF
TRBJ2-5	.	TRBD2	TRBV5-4	TGTGCCAGCAGCAGGGGACTAGCGGAGCAAGAGACCCAGTACTTC	CASSRGLAEQETQYF
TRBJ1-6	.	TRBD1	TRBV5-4	TGTGCCAGCAGCTCCGGACAGGGGGGTAATTCACCCCTCCACTTT	CASSSGQGGNSPLHF
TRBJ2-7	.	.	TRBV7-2	TGTGCCAGCAGCCCACAGTTTGACTCCTACGAGCAGTACTTC	CASSPQFDSYEQYF
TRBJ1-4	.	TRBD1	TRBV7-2	TGTGCCAGCAGCGACCAGGGGGCCAGTAGTGAAAAACTGTTTTTT	CASSDQGASSEKLFF
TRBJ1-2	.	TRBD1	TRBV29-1	TGCAGCGTCCGGGACAGGGGGTTGGGGCACTATGGCTACACCTTC	CSVRDRGLGHYGYTF
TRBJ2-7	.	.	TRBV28	TGTGCCAGCAGCTTCCTCTCCTACGAGCAGTACTTC	CASSFLSYEQYF
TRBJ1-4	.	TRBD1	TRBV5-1	TGCGCCAGCAGCCCTCAGGGGGGGGATAATGAAAAACTGTTTTTT	CASSPQGGDNEKLFF
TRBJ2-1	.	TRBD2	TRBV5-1	TGCGCCAGCAGCCCGGGACAGACTAGCGGGAGGGGCTCCTACAATGAGCAGTTCTTC	CASSPGQTSGRGSYNEQFF